This T cell receptor beta chain was captured by sequencing in a study of cytomegalovirus exposure and HLA in healthy donors. In its sample, this clone was seen once. PCR was performed using 60 Vbeta and 13 Jbeta primers. Sequencing used immunoSEQ multiplex PCR; TCRdb keeps in-frame clones, though not all of them. The sample contains about 200,000 clones, around 83% of which appear only once. The specimen sequenced was PBMCs. The TCR sequence derives from a girl aged 10-17 years in good health and CMV-seronegative.

CDR3 sequence: CASRNTVSTDTQYF. The CDR3 coding sequence is TGTGCCAGCAGAAATACAGTGAGCACAGATACGCAGTATTTT. The rearrangement uses TRBV28 and TRBJ2-3; unclear D gene. The CDR3 length is 14 residues. V was cut by 6 bases and J by 0 bases, with 10 bases left in between. Germline V lookup: CDR1 MDHEN, CDR2 SYDVKM.